The clone carrying this T cell receptor (beta chain) was recorded many times. No antigen is known for it. This sample is drawn from a study of T-cell reconstitution after alpha-beta-depleted transplantation in children. Preparation of the TCRbeta library was carried out with unique molecular identifiers. TCRdb re-called the PCR reads with MiXCR, one entry per CDR3 protein. The data contain some 300,000 distinct CDR3 sequences, over 9% of them singletons. The germline gives CDR1 SGHRS, CDR2 YFSETQ. V lost 4 bases to trimming and J lost 7 bases; unmatched junction nucleotides: 5. The CDR3 extends over 14 amino acids. Study-level findings and limits: High day-60 TCRbeta diversity in some patients came from surviving recipient T cells and thymic progenitors.

The chain combines TRBV5-1 with TRBJ1-5, with TRBD1 matching 10 bases. The source was PBMCs, collected before TCRalphabeta/CD19-depleted stem cell transplant. The source of this sequence is a boy less than two years old with acute myeloid leukemia, due to receive a stem cell transplant. CDR3 nucleotide sequence: TGCGCCAGCAGCCCGGGACAGGGGAGGCAGCCCCAGCATTTT. It yields the protein CASSPGQGRQPQHF.